This T cell receptor (beta chain) was identified during a study of blood T cell repertoires in COVID-19. Study background: The samples span acute and convalescent COVID-19 from the United States, Italy and Spain. PBMCs, B-cell-depleted T cells, or T cells were the source of the cDNA or gDNA that made up the material.

V lost 8 bases, J lost 8 bases, and 9 bases stayed unmatched. The CDR3 totals 12 residues. The germline V gene encodes CDR1 SGHTS and CDR2 YDEGEE. The method was immunoSEQ multiplex PCR; TCRdb's version includes in-frame clones alone and lacks a portion of them. The sample lists hundreds of thousands of clones; approximately 87% were seen once. The chain uses TRBV5-8 and TRBJ1-2; 7 positions match TRBD1. Sequenced sample: peripheral blood. The sequence came from a woman between 45 and 60 years old with COVID-19, enrolled during active disease. The CDR3 region has the DNA TGTGCCAGTCTTAACAGGGGCGGCGGCTACACCTTC. Its protein product is CASLNRGGGYTF.